The present entry profiles one T cell receptor beta chain with its context. Its antigen is undetermined. The entry originates in a study of cytomegalovirus exposure and HLA in healthy donors. Study summary: From HLA-typed donors, an early data release held approximately 85 million unique TCRs. Study-wide points: CMV serostatus was the only immune exposure information that was available. Testing in vitro showed a few CMV-associated chains specific for CMV antigens. Earlier analysis looked at TCR beta V segments, and most were productive about 87% or about 30% of the time.

The J segment lost 0 bases and the V segment lost 5 bases, leaving 9 bases of the junction unmatched. Germline CDR1 is LNHDA and CDR2 is SQIVND (reference sequence). This CDR3 comprises 16 residues. PCR amplification relied on 60 Vbeta primers (plus 13 Jbeta primers). Here immunoSEQ multiplex PCR was the method, and the copy in TCRdb shows in-frame clones only, minus some. Of some 200,000 clones listed, roughly 80% are singletons. The TCR originated in a woman aged 50 to 65 in good health and CMV-seropositive. V usage is TRBV19 and J usage is TRBJ1-2; 7 nucleotides agree with TRBD1. Sequenced input: PBMCs. The CDR3 protein is CASSAGTDLTNYGYTF. The CDR3 nucleotides are TGTGCCAGTAGTGCCGGGACAGACCTTACTAACTATGGCTACACCTTC.